This passage covers 20 T cell receptor beta chains from one sample sequenced in a study of OX40 agonist ivuxolimab in advanced cancers. TCRdb keeps only in-frame clones here, not all; method: immunoSEQ multiplex PCR. The sample lists 100,000 to 150,000 clones; less than 95% were seen once. The source was CD4+ or CD8+ T cells sorted from blood, collected in a trial of the OX40 agonist ivuxolimab. The receptors shown here come from an adult with an advanced solid tumor such as melanoma, head and neck, liver or kidney cancer.

The rearrangement joins TRBV19 to TRBJ1-5; D not certain. This CDR3 has 15 amino acids. Per the germline V gene, CDR1 is LNHDA and CDR2 is SQIVND (reference sequence). The V end was cut by 0 bases, the J end by 4 bases, with 10 bases between. CDR3 amino acids: CASSIDAQWNQPQHF. Here the CDR3 DNA reads TGTGCCAGTAGTATAGACGCCCAGTGGAATCAGCCCCAGCATTTT.

This clone was observed once. The chain recombines TRBV28 with TRBJ1-2; the match to TRBD1 covers 7 bases. This CDR3 is built from 13 residues. CDR1 is MDHEN, CDR2 SYDVKM, per germline. V trimming: 8 bases; J trimming: 6 bases; junction bases outside the gene matches: 9. This CDR3 is CASQDRSKDGYTF. The CDR3 nucleotides are TGTGCCAGCCAGGACAGGTCGAAGGATGGCTACACCTTC.

This chain connects TRBV2 to TRBJ1-5, with a tentative D call TRBD1 (5 bases). Germline loops: CDR1 SNHLY, CDR2 FYNNEI. There are 14 residues in the CDR3. V shed 6 bases and J shed 3 bases, with 12 bases lying between them. This chain's CDR3 is CASSQEGPNQPQHF. The DNA for the CDR3 is TGTGCCAGCAGCCAAGAGGGGCCCAATCAGCCCCAGCATTTT.

CDR3 sequence: CARTGGRTGELFF. CDR3 DNA sequence: TGTGCCCGGACCGGGGGGCGCACCGGGGAGCTGTTTTTT. The chain uses TRBV30 and TRBJ2-2, with D perhaps TRBD2 (7 bases). V lost 8 bases, J lost 4 bases, and 14 bases lay in between. This CDR3 has 13 residues. Germline CDR1 reads GTSNPN; CDR2 reads SVGIG (reference sequence).

This clone showed up just a few times. The gene calls are TRBV27 and TRBJ1-5, with D hard to call. The germline V and J ends were trimmed by 3 bases and 1 base, with 4 bases remaining between them. The CDR3 is made up of 13 amino acids. Germline V CDR1 and CDR2: MNHEY, SMNVEV (reference sequence). The DNA of the CDR3 is TGTGCCAGCAGTTTTAACAGCAATCAGCCCCAGCATTTT. This codes for CASSFNSNQPQHF.

The V and J genes are TRBV5-1 and TRBJ1-2; 9 bases match TRBD1. The length of the CDR3 is 15 residues. V dropped 0 bases and J dropped 6; count of bases not matched to a gene: 6. Germline-derived CDR1 and CDR2 are SGHRS and YFSETQ. CDR3 DNA: TGCGCCAGCAGCTTGGCCCCGACAGGGGGAGATGGCTACACCTTC. It yields the protein CASSLAPTGGDGYTF.

The chain carries TRBV29-1 and TRBJ2-1; TRBD1 agrees at 10 bases. The CDR3 covers 16 residues. V shed 2 bases, J shed 4 bases, and the junction held 8 bases outside the gene matches. Per germline, CDR1 SQVTM and CDR2 ANQGSEA. The CDR3 here is CSVESGQGFLYNEQFF. The CDR3 nucleotides are TGCAGCGTTGAATCGGGACAGGGGTTTCTGTACAATGAGCAGTTCTTC.

The chain is built from TRBV27 and TRBJ2-7; 8 nucleotides agree with TRBD1. The CDR3 contains 17 residues. V shed 0 bases and J 5 bases; nucleotides not matched to a gene: 12. Looked up from germline, CDR1 is MNHEY and CDR2 is SMNVEV (reference sequence). Here the CDR3 reads CASSLSHPTGGTHEQYF. CDR3 in DNA: TGTGCCAGCAGTTTATCCCATCCAACAGGGGGTACCCACGAGCAGTACTTC.

CDR3 nucleotides: TGTGCCAGCAGCTTAGGGGCAGGGGGCGGGAATGAGCAGTTCTTC. Translation gives CASSLGAGGGNEQFF. The V gene is TRBV7-9, the J gene TRBJ2-1; the match to TRBD1 covers 8 bases. The CDR3 totals 15 residues. The V segment lost 1 base and the J segment 7 bases; nucleotides outside the gene matches: 6. Germline V CDR1 and CDR2: SEHNR, FQNEAQ (reference sequence).

The rearrangement joins TRBV19 to TRBJ1-4; 12 bases map to TRBD1. The CDR3 totals 19 residues. Looked up from germline, CDR1 is LNHDA and CDR2 is SQIVND (reference sequence). J lost 0 bases, V lost 10 bases, and 15 bases had no gene match. This CDR3 reads CATSPRDRGRMATNEKLFF. The DNA for the CDR3 is TGTGCCACCTCACCACGGGACAGGGGGCGAATGGCAACTAATGAAAAACTGTTTTTT.

The V call is TRBV30, the J call TRBJ2-7; D remains ambiguous. The CDR3 contains 12 residues. Trimming pared 0 bases from V and 4 bases from J, leaving 7 bases between. Germline lookup yields CDR1 GTSNPN and CDR2 SVGIG (reference sequence). The CDR3 DNA is TGTGCCTGGAGTGTAACTCTTTACGAGCAGTACTTC. Protein: CAWSVTLYEQYF.

CDR3 in amino acids: CASSVGTSGDYNEQFF. The CDR3, as DNA: TGTGCCAGCAGTGTTGGGACTAGCGGGGACTACAATGAGCAGTTCTTC. The chain uses TRBV6-1 and TRBJ2-1, with 13 nucleotides matching TRBD2. The J segment lost 3 bases and the V segment lost 4 bases, leaving 3 bases of the junction unmatched. The CDR3 covers 16 residues. Germline values: CDR1 MNHNS, CDR2 SASEGT.

Only one count was recorded for this clone. V usage is TRBV9 and J usage is TRBJ1-1; D gene ambiguous. The CDR3 consists of 16 residues. Trimming left V 0 bases short and J 2 bases short, with 14 bases between. Looked up from germline, CDR1 is SGDLS and CDR2 is YYNGEE. The chain's CDR3 is CASSVGRLGGNTEAFF. CDR3 in DNA: TGTGCCAGCAGCGTAGGTCGATTAGGAGGTAACACTGAAGCTTTCTTT.

J is TRBJ2-7 and V is TRBV7-3, with 11 bases identical to TRBD2. CDR1 is SGHTA, CDR2 FQGTGA, per germline. CDR3 length equals 17 residues. J was trimmed by 2 bases and V by 5 bases; bases with no gene match: 11. The CDR3 loop is CASSLSHGTSGTYEQYF. The CDR3 coding sequence is TGTGCCAGCAGCCTGAGTCATGGGACTAGCGGAACCTACGAGCAGTACTTC.

The rearrangement uses TRBV9 and TRBJ2-2; a weak D match, TRBD2 (5 bases). The germline V gene has CDR1 SGDLS and CDR2 YYNGEE. The CDR3 covers 13 residues. V dropped 3 bases and J dropped 3 bases, with 6 bases sitting between them. The CDR3 reads CASSGADTGELFF. The CDR3 bases are TGTGCCAGCAGCGGAGCGGACACCGGGGAGCTGTTTTTT. Looking up the rest from reference TRBV9 and TRBJ2-2 gives the full variable domain: DSGVTQTPKHLITATGQRVTLRCSPRSGDLSVYWYQQSLDQGLQFLIQYYNGEERAKGNILERFSAQQFPDLHSELNLSSLELGDSALYFCASSGADTGELFFGEGSRLTVL.

This chain uses TRBV20-1 with TRBJ2-1; 7 bases match TRBD2. This CDR3 region has 10 residues. Germline CDR1 is DFQATT and CDR2 is SNEGSKA (reference sequence). Trimming cost V 7 bases and J 10 bases; bases outside gene matches: 4. The CDR3 here is CSVPGREQFF. The CDR3 bases are TGCAGTGTTCCCGGGAGGGAGCAGTTCTTC.

This clone was detected once. The CDR3 spells CAWSSNTGALNEKLFF. The CDR3 DNA reads as TGTGCCTGGAGTTCTAACACAGGGGCCCTTAATGAAAAACTGTTTTTT. The chain combines TRBV30 with TRBJ1-4; 7 bases agree with TRBD1. CDR3 length equals 16 residues. The ends lost 2 bases at V and 4 bases at J; junction bases unmatched: 10. Germline lookup yields CDR1 GTSNPN and CDR2 SVGIG (reference sequence).

This rearrangement joins TRBV28 to TRBJ2-7, with D hard to call. The CDR3 has 14 amino acids. Trimming took 4 bases from V and 2 from J, leaving 12 bases between them. Germline lookup yields CDR1 MDHEN and CDR2 SYDVKM. This CDR3 is CASSSPHDTYEQYF. The DNA of the CDR3 is TGTGCCAGCAGTTCCCCACATGATACCTACGAGCAGTACTTC.

The genes are TRBV5-1 and TRBJ2-1; 11 bases agree with TRBD1. With V trimmed by 0 bases and J by 9 bases, 2 bases remained unmatched. The germline V gene has CDR1 SGHRS and CDR2 YFSETQ. CDR3 length: 14 residues. The CDR3, as DNA: TGCGCCAGCAGCTTGGGGACAGGGGGCATTGAGCAGTTCTTC. Amino acid sequence: CASSLGTGGIEQFF.

The chain links TRBV27 to TRBJ2-3; 7 nucleotides match TRBD2. CDR3 size: 17 residues. After removal of 7 bases from V and 3 bases from J, the junction contained 16 bases not matched to a gene. Germline CDR1 MNHEY, CDR2 SMNVEV (reference sequence). The CDR3 loop reads CASTSSGRGGRTDTQYF. The CDR3, as DNA: TGTGCCAGCACGAGTTCGGGACGCGGCGGGAGAACAGATACGCAGTATTTT.